These 7 T cell receptor beta chains were sequenced from one sample in a study of cytomegalovirus exposure and HLA in healthy donors. 60 Vbeta and 13 Jbeta primers were used in PCR. Clones were sequenced by immunoSEQ multiplex PCR, and TCRdb holds only the in-frame ones, with some missing. The sample gives over 100,000 clones, around 80% of which show up once; approximately 5.3% is in the top ten. The sequencing sample was made of PBMCs. These receptors came from a woman younger than 30 in good health and CMV-seropositive.

CDR3 sequence: CASTNMGQGTEAFF. The DNA of the CDR3 is TGTGCCAGCACCAATATGGGGCAGGGCACTGAAGCTTTCTTT. The gene calls are TRBV28 and TRBJ1-1; tentative D call: TRBD1 (5 bases). Per the germline V gene, CDR1 is MDHEN and CDR2 is SYDVKM. The germline V and J ends were trimmed by 7 bases and 4 bases, with 16 bases remaining between them. The CDR3 totals 14 residues.

This clone was seen just once. An end of the junction differs from the germline gene, which may be a read error. Additional DNA sequences in this sample encode the identical CDR3. The chain carries TRBV28 and TRBJ1-2, with D tentatively TRBD1 (6 bases). The CDR3 is made up of 15 amino acids. The germline V gene encodes CDR1 MDHEN and CDR2 SYDVKM. Here the CDR3 DNA reads TGCGCCAGCAGTCCCCAGGGGCCGCGTAACTATGGCTACACCTTC. As protein: CASSPQGPRNYGYTF.

This clone was observed once. This chain joins TRBV6-1 and TRBJ2-1; 10 bases fit TRBD2. Germline V lookup: CDR1 MNHNS, CDR2 SASEGT. CDR3 length equals 14 residues. Trimming at V came to 7 bases and at J to 7 bases, leaving 7 bases not matched to a gene. The CDR3 sequence is CASKVLAGGNEQFF. DNA of the CDR3: TGTGCCAGCAAGGTGTTAGCGGGAGGAAATGAGCAGTTCTTC.

This chain uses TRBV28 with TRBJ1-1; D not certain. With 5 bases removed from V and 1 base from J, the gap between germline ends came to 17 bases. Germline V gives CDR1 MDHEN, CDR2 SYDVKM. The CDR3 is made up of 16 amino acids. The CDR3 is CASSPYSLSWNTEAFF. The CDR3 bases are TGTGCCAGCAGTCCTTACAGTCTCTCCTGGAACACTGAAGCTTTCTTT.

The V and J genes are TRBV28 and TRBJ2-7; TRBD1 is a possible D gene (5 bases). The CDR3 spans 12 residues. V lost 4 bases, J lost 2 bases, and 6 bases lay in between. The germline gives CDR1 MDHEN, CDR2 SYDVKM. CDR3 DNA: TGTGCCAGCAGTTCGGACACCTACGAGCAGTACTTC. This gives the protein CASSSDTYEQYF.

This clone occurred a few times. This chain uses TRBV6-1 with TRBJ2-3; possible D gene TRBD2, 6 bases. The V and J ends lost 2 bases and 1 base respectively, with 16 bases between them. Per the germline V gene, CDR1 is MNHNS and CDR2 is SASEGT. The CDR3 is made up of 17 amino acids. This CDR3 reads CASSELASGGGTDTQYF. The CDR3 DNA is TGTGCCAGCAGTGAACTGGCCAGCGGAGGGGGCACAGATACGCAGTATTTT.

The rearrangement links TRBV11-2 to TRBJ1-2, with 8 bases matching TRBD1. Trimming at V came to 4 bases and at J to 6 bases, leaving 4 bases not matched to a gene. The CDR3 is 13 residues long. Germline V lookup: CDR1 SGHAT, CDR2 FQNNGV. CDR3 coding DNA: TGTGCCAGCAGCTCGGACAGGGTCGATGGCTACACCTTC. Protein sequence: CASSSDRVDGYTF.